The 28 T cell receptor beta chains below come from one sample, sequenced in a study of long-term antiretroviral therapy in people with HIV. They ran version v3.0 of the immunoSEQ assay at survey level. The table came from immunoSEQ multiplex PCR; TCRdb's copy has only in-frame clones and leaves some out. The top ten hold 4.5% to 6% of the sample, which has fewer than 40,000 clones, approximately 85% seen once. The material was unsorted PBMCs, obtained 3.1 years after starting antiretroviral therapy. Receptors were obtained from a woman aged 45-60 years with HIV.

The rearrangement uses TRBV2 and TRBJ2-3; possibly TRBD2 for D (5 bases). From germline, CDR1 is SNHLY and CDR2 FYNNEI. Trimming shortened V by 8 bases and J by 0 bases, and 12 bases separated the two germline ends. The CDR3 sequence is 14 residues long. CDR3 DNA: TGTGCCAGCGCGGGTTACCCTAGCACAGATACGCAGTATTTT. Translation: CASAGYPSTDTQYF.

Remarks on this clone: Other nucleotide sequences in the sample specify the same CDR3. The gene calls are TRBV7-2 and TRBJ1-5; D not resolved. The CDR3 length is 15 residues. Germline CDR1 is SGHTA and CDR2 is FQGNSA. V lost 1 base and J 3 bases, leaving 10 bases between the germline ends. The chain's CDR3 is CASSLGRPYNQPQHF. CDR3 DNA sequence: TGTGCCAGCAGCTTAGGCAGGCCCTACAATCAGCCCCAGCATTTT.

This chain links TRBV5-6 with TRBJ1-2, with 11 bases identical to TRBD1. V was pared by 4 bases and J by 4 bases, with 6 bases of the junction left unmatched. This CDR3 spans 15 amino acids. Germline CDR1 SGHDT, CDR2 YYEEEE. This CDR3 is CASSEDRGLVYGYTF. CDR3 DNA: TGTGCCAGCAGCGAGGACAGGGGGCTGGTCTATGGCTACACCTTC.

The chain is built from TRBV5-6 and TRBJ2-3; 7 bases agree with TRBD1. The CDR3 sequence is 17 residues long. V dropped 0 bases and J dropped 2; count of bases not matched to a gene: 9. Germline V gene data show CDR1 as SGHDT and CDR2 as YYEEEE. Here the CDR3 reads CASSLAFGTDNTDTQYF. In DNA, the CDR3 is TGTGCCAGCAGCTTGGCCTTCGGGACAGATAACACAGATACGCAGTATTTT.

J is TRBJ2-3 and V is TRBV7-6; 14 bases agree with TRBD2. CDR3 size: 22 residues. Unmatched junction bases numbered 16, after V lost 2 bases and J lost 0 bases. Germline V gives CDR1 SGHVS, CDR2 FNYEAQ. The DNA for the CDR3 is TGTGCCAGCAGCTTATGGGGGGCCAACCGACTAGCGGGGGGGCCAAGCACAGATACGCAGTATTTT. Amino acid sequence: CASSLWGANRLAGGPSTDTQYF.

V is TRBV9 and J is TRBJ2-1; 11 bases match TRBD2. Germline values: CDR1 SGDLS, CDR2 YYNGEE. V was clipped by 3 bases and J by 10 bases; unmatched bases: 9. The CDR3 has 15 amino acids. Written as DNA, the CDR3 is TGTGCCAGCAGCGCACCTAGCGGGGGGCCTCGGGAGCAGTTCTTC. This gives the protein CASSAPSGGPREQFF.

The sample holds a few counts of this clone. This chain connects TRBV7-9 to TRBJ1-2; D is unclear. CDR3 length: 13 residues. Per the germline V gene, CDR1 is SEHNR and CDR2 is FQNEAQ (reference sequence). Trimming removed 5 bases from V and 1 base from J, with 8 bases in between. The CDR3 loop is CASSRGDNYGYTF. The CDR3 DNA reads as TGTGCCAGCAGCCGTGGGGATAACTATGGCTACACCTTC.

The chain combines TRBV2 with TRBJ2-5; unclear D gene. Per germline, CDR1 SNHLY and CDR2 FYNNEI. V lost 7 bases to trimming and J lost 5 bases, with 17 bases between them. The CDR3 spans 14 residues. The CDR3 loop is CASTPSAKVETQYF. CDR3 coding DNA: TGTGCCAGCACGCCCAGCGCCAAGGTGGAGACCCAGTACTTC. The variable domain in full, completed from reference TRBV2 and TRBJ2-5, reads EPEVTQTPSHQVTQMGQEVILRCVPISNHLYFYWYRQILGQKVEFLVSFYNNEISEKSEIFDDQFSVERPDGSNFTLKIRSTKLEDSAMYFCASTPSAKVETQYFGPGTRLLVL.

The chain couples TRBV7-3 to TRBJ1-1; possibly TRBD1 for D (5 bases). V was pared by 4 bases and J by 8 bases, with 11 bases between. CDR1 and CDR2 (germline): SGHTA, FQGTGA. The CDR3 is 12 amino acids. The CDR3 loop is CASSSPGGEAFF. DNA of the CDR3: TGTGCCAGCAGCTCTCCGGGGGGGGAAGCTTTCTTT.

The genes are TRBV18 and TRBJ1-2; D remains ambiguous. The CDR3 contains 14 residues. Germline lookup yields CDR1 KGHSH and CDR2 LQKENI. Deletions cut 5 bases from V and 5 bases from J, with 15 bases between. The CDR3 protein is CASSFTAEHYGYTF. CDR3 nucleotides: TGTGCCAGCTCATTCACGGCGGAACATTATGGCTACACCTTC.

In this sample, this clone turned up a few times. In nucleotides, the CDR3 is TGTGCCAGCAGTGGGCAGGTTAATCAGCCCCAGCATTTT. It yields the protein CASSGQVNQPQHF. The rearrangement links TRBV6-1 to TRBJ1-5; D is undetermined. Germline V gene lookup returns CDR1 MNHNS and CDR2 SASEGT. V lost 4 bases, J lost 4 bases, and 8 bases lay in between. This CDR3 comprises 13 residues.

The chain combines TRBV5-1 with TRBJ2-7; the match to TRBD2 covers 9 bases. V was pared by 4 bases and J by 2 bases, with 10 bases of the junction left unmatched. The CDR3 covers 16 residues. Germline CDR1 and CDR2: SGHRS and YFSETQ. The CDR3 region is CASSPAGGGTTYEQYF. CDR3 DNA sequence: TGCGCCAGCAGCCCAGCGGGGGGCGGTACTACCTACGAGCAGTACTTC. Supplemented by reference TRBV5-1 and TRBJ2-7, the full variable domain reads KAGVTQTPRYLIKTRGQQVTLSCSPISGHRSVSWYQQTPGQGLQFLFEYFSETQRNKGNFPGRFSGRQFSNSRSEMNVSTLELGDSALYLCASSPAGGGTTYEQYFGPGTRLTVT.

The chain employs TRBV7-9 and TRBJ1-1; D not certain. The CDR3 spans 13 residues. V lost 5 bases, J lost 7 bases, and 14 bases lay in between. Germline values: CDR1 SEHNR, CDR2 FQNEAQ (reference sequence). The CDR3 spells CASSPPLGYEAFF. CDR3 bases: TGTGCCAGCAGCCCCCCACTGGGATATGAAGCTTTCTTT.

This clone showed up just once. The chain links TRBV6-5 to TRBJ1-1, with 8 bases aligning to TRBD1. This CDR3 comprises 15 residues. Germline CDR1 and CDR2: MNHEY and SVGAGI. The junction had 8 bases not matched to a gene; V was cut back by 4 bases and J by 4 bases. For the CDR3, the DNA is TGTGCCAGCAGTTCCATTTCAGGGGGCGGCACTGAAGCTTTCTTT. This translates into CASSSISGGGTEAFF.

CDR3 residues: CSVEGNRADTFF. Written as DNA, the CDR3 is TGCAGCGTTGAAGGTAACAGGGCTGATACTTTCTTT. The rearrangement links TRBV29-1 to TRBJ1-1; perhaps TRBD1 as D (6 bases). V lost 1 base and J lost 12, with 15 bases in between. Looked up from germline, CDR1 is SQVTM and CDR2 is ANQGSEA. CDR3 length: 12 amino acids.

The rearrangement uses TRBV25-1 and TRBJ2-7, with D perhaps matching TRBD1 or TRBD2 (5 bases each). Germline CDR1 MGHDK, CDR2 SYGVNS. V was trimmed by 8 bases and J by 3 bases, leaving 17 bases between them. CDR3 length: 14 residues. The chain's CDR3 is CASSRQGPYYEQYF. The CDR3 nucleotides read TGTGCCAGCTCTCGGCAGGGACCATACTACGAGCAGTACTTC.

The chain is built from TRBV30 and TRBJ2-1, with D unresolved. Germline-derived CDR1 and CDR2 are GTSNPN and SVGIG (reference sequence). The V end was cut by 3 bases, the J end by 0 bases, with 3 bases between. The CDR3 is 12 amino acids. CDR3 bases: TGTGCCTGGAGAAACTCCTACAATGAGCAGTTCTTC. This encodes CAWRNSYNEQFF. Filled out from reference TRBV30 and TRBJ2-1, the complete variable domain reads SQTIHQWPATLVQPVGSPLSLECTVEGTSNPNLYWYRQAAGRGLQLLFYSVGIGQISSEVPQNLSASRPQDRQFILSSKKLLLSDSGFYLCAWRNSYNEQFFGPGTRLTVL.

The chain uses TRBV6-1 and TRBJ1-1; 8 bases agree with TRBD1. The ends lost 6 bases at V and 3 bases at J; junction bases unmatched: 3. The CDR3 consists of 13 residues. The V gene's germline CDR1 is MNHNS and CDR2 SASEGT. The CDR3 here is CASSGQGYTEAFF. In DNA, the CDR3 is TGTGCCAGCAGCGGACAGGGTTACACTGAAGCTTTCTTT.

This chain connects TRBV5-1 to TRBJ2-3; the D gene is possibly TRBD2 (5 bases). With 0 bases removed from V and 0 bases from J, the gap between germline ends came to 8 bases. The germline V gene has CDR1 SGHRS and CDR2 YFSETQ. The CDR3 is 15 residues long. As DNA, the CDR3 is TGCGCCAGCAGCTTGGGCGGGCGTAGCACAGATACGCAGTATTTT. Amino acids: CASSLGGRSTDTQYF.

V and J are TRBV27 and TRBJ1-2, with 8 bases that match TRBD1. The CDR3 contains 17 residues. CDR1 and CDR2 from the germline V gene are MNHEY and SMNVEV (reference sequence). The V segment lost 10 bases and the J segment 8 bases; nucleotides outside the gene matches: 24. The DNA of the CDR3 is TGTGCCACCTACCCTCAGGACAGGGCTATGTCCCCGTGGGGCTACACCTTC. The encoded protein is CATYPQDRAMSPWGYTF.

The chain has TRBV6-5 and TRBJ1-1; D is perhaps TRBD1 (6 bases). The CDR3 is 13 residues long. Trimming took 5 bases from V and 7 from J, leaving 14 bases between them. Germline V gene sequence: CDR1 MNHEY, CDR2 SVGAGI. This chain's CDR3 is CASSPAGGHEAFF. DNA of the CDR3: TGTGCCAGCAGTCCCGCCGGGGGACATGAAGCTTTCTTT.

The chain links TRBV5-1 to TRBJ2-5; TRBD2 matches at 12 bases. CDR1 is SGHRS, CDR2 YFSETQ, per germline. This CDR3 spans 17 amino acids. J was trimmed by 2 bases and V by 0 bases; bases with no gene match: 5. In DNA, the CDR3 is TGCGCCAGCAGCTTGGGGGGGACTAGCGGGCCTCAAGAGACCCAGTACTTC. It specifies CASSLGGTSGPQETQYF.

The CDR3 region is CASSGQRGVYGYTF. CDR3 sequence (DNA): TGTGCCAGCAGCGGACAGAGGGGGGTCTATGGCTACACCTTC. The gene calls are TRBV9 and TRBJ1-2, with a possible D match to TRBD1 (6 bases). This CDR3 spans 14 amino acids. V was cut by 3 bases and J by 4 bases, with 13 bases left in between. In germline, CDR1 is SGDLS, CDR2 YYNGEE.

This clone was observed a few times. The V call is TRBV7-2, the J call TRBJ1-1; D possibly corresponds to TRBD1 (5 bases). The V gene lost 5 bases and the J gene lost 4 bases, with 14 bases spanning the gap. Germline CDR1 reads SGHTA; CDR2 reads FQGNSA. The CDR3 loop spans 14 amino acids. CDR3 DNA sequence: TGTGCCAGCAGCCCAACTCCTAGGGGCACTGAAGCTTTCTTT. Protein sequence: CASSPTPRGTEAFF. Complete variable domain (other parts from reference TRBV7-2 and TRBJ1-1): GAGVSQSPSNKVTEKGKDVELRCDPISGHTALYWYRQSLGQGLEFLIYFQGNSAPDKSGLPSDRFSAERTGGSVSTLTIQRTQQEDSAVYLCASSPTPRGTEAFFGQGTRLTVV.

The chain is built from TRBV7-9 and TRBJ2-3; 9 bases are shared with TRBD2. The germline V gene encodes CDR1 SEHNR and CDR2 FQNEAQ (reference sequence). The trim removed 2 bases at V and 4 bases at J, leaving 4 bases unmatched. This CDR3 has 15 residues. CDR3 protein: CASSLLAGGADTQYF. The CDR3 DNA reads as TGTGCCAGCAGCTTACTCGCGGGGGGGGCAGATACGCAGTATTTT. Variable domain in full (rest from reference TRBV7-9 and TRBJ2-3): DTGVSQNPRHKITKRGQNVTFRCDPISEHNRLYWYRQTLGQGPEFLTYFQNEAQLEKSRLLSDRFSAERPKGSFSTLEIQRTEQGDSAMYLCASSLLAGGADTQYFGPGTRLTVL.

This clone was seen only once. V and J are TRBV6-5 and TRBJ2-1; D may be TRBD1 (5 bases). V lost 6 bases and J 7 bases, leaving 10 bases between the germline ends. The CDR3 length is 12 residues. In germline, CDR1 is MNHEY, CDR2 SVGAGI. The CDR3 loop reads CASRPAGNEQFF. In DNA, the CDR3 is TGTGCCAGCAGGCCGGCAGGGAATGAGCAGTTCTTC.

The gene calls are TRBV2 and TRBJ2-2, with D maybe TRBD1 (7 bases). Germline CDR1 reads SNHLY; CDR2 reads FYNNEI. V lost 2 bases and J lost 4, with 11 bases in between. This CDR3 has 15 residues. This CDR3 is CASSERQGGTGELFF. The CDR3 nucleotides read TGTGCCAGCAGTGAACGGCAGGGGGGCACCGGGGAGCTGTTTTTT.

The chain joins TRBV6-4 to TRBJ2-7; D may be TRBD1 or TRBD2 (5 bases each). The germline V gene encodes CDR1 MRHNA and CDR2 SNTAGT. Trimming took off 2 bases at V and 3 bases at J, with 14 bases between the two ends. CDR3 size: 15 residues. The CDR3 loop reads CASSDPGPYYYEQYF. The CDR3 nucleotides read TGTGCCAGCAGTGACCCGGGACCTTATTACTACGAGCAGTACTTC.